The clone carrying this T cell receptor (beta chain) has at least ten counts. Antigen specificity is unknown. This record belongs to a study of T cells in Graves' hyperthyroidism and ophthalmopathy. Amplification yielded TCR beta CDR3 regions, with RNA transcripts as the source. HTBI primers were employed in a first-round RT-PCR of the TCR CDR3. TCRdb re-derived calls from the multiplex PCR reads in MiXCR, one entry per CDR3 protein. The sample lists roughly 200,000 distinct CDR3 sequences, around 16% occurring once. Trimming cost V 3 bases and J 0 bases; bases outside gene matches: 9. Germline V gene sequence: CDR1 DFQATT, CDR2 SNEGSKA (reference sequence). This CDR3 has 16 amino acids. Study-level points and caveats: The model's output predicted ophthalmopathy at a median of 6.5 months prior to onset.

Graves' hyperthyroidism is called stable when ophthalmopathy does not progress within 18 months. Hyperthyroidism had been newly diagnosed in patients aged 18 to 65, and its duration was under 2 months. Every diagnosis used clinical symptoms, serum thyroxine and TRAb, thyroid ultrasound and orbital computed tomography. Sequencing was performed on blood. The chain couples TRBV20-1 to TRBJ2-3, with 7 bases aligning to TRBD2. The sequence derives from a middle-aged man with Graves' hyperthyroidism. CDR3 amino acids: CSASGLAAASTDTQYF. The DNA for the CDR3 is TGCAGTGCTAGTGGGCTAGCGGCCGCTAGCACAGATACGCAGTATTTT.